Listed below are T cell receptor beta chains from one sample, sequenced in a study of shared clonotypes between healthy human individuals. The protocol was immunoSEQ multiplex PCR, while the TCRdb copy is restricted to in-frame clones and leaves out a portion. The repertoire holds about 1 million clones, approximately 76% seen once, with 1.4% to 1.5% in the top ten. Sequenced material: memory CD4+ T cells sorted from blood. The receptor source for this set is a young man in good health. The CDR3 runs from the conserved cysteine through the conserved F or W. The order of the fields is D gene, V gene, J gene, clone size, CDR3 protein, CDR3 DNA. D genes are given only for firm matches. Expanded clones are given a class, and other clones once, few, many or no size at all.

D: TRBD2
V: TRBV7-6
J: TRBJ2-1
size: -
CDR3: CASSRTGLAGHNEQFF
DNA: TGTGCCAGCAGCCGCACGGGACTAGCGGGACACAATGAGCAGTTCTTC

D: -
V: TRBV30
J: TRBJ1-1
size: -
CDR3: CAWSHSMNTEAFF
DNA: TGTGCCTGGAGCCACAGTATGAACACTGAAGCTTTCTTT

D: -
V: TRBV6-1
J: TRBJ2-2
size: many
CDR3: CASSEVPVGLGELFF
DNA: TGTGCCAGCAGTGAAGTCCCTGTGGGCCTCGGGGAGCTGTTTTTT

D: -
V: TRBV19
J: TRBJ1-1
size: -
CDR3: CASRNRVNTEAFF
DNA: TGTGCCAGTAGGAACAGGGTGAACACTGAAGCTTTCTTT

D: TRBD1
V: TRBV18
J: TRBJ1-2
size: -
CDR3: CASSPRTGGDGYTF
DNA: TGTGCCAGCTCACCTCGGACAGGGGGTGACGGCTACACCTTC

D: -
V: TRBV6-5
J: TRBJ1-1
size: once
CDR3: CASSYVKLKNTEAFF
DNA: TGTGCCAGCAGTTACGTAAAATTAAAGAACACTGAAGCTTTCTTT

D: -
V: TRBV4-1
J: TRBJ2-7
size: -
CDR3: CASSSRPGVQGAYEQYF
DNA: TGCGCCAGCAGCTCCCGACCCGGAGTACAAGGAGCTTACGAGCAGTACTTC

D: -
V: TRBV28
J: TRBJ2-1
size: -
CDR3: CASSPDPYNAEQFF
DNA: TGTGCCAGCAGCCCCGACCCGTATAATGCGGAGCAGTTCTTC

D: -
V: TRBV7-9
J: TRBJ2-3
size: -
CDR3: CASSFERLRDTQYF
DNA: TGTGCCAGCAGCTTCGAGAGACTCAGAGATACGCAGTATTTT

D: -
V: TRBV5-1
J: TRBJ2-1
size: -
CDR3: CASSPPGSSYNEQFF
DNA: TGCGCCAGCAGCCCCCCGGGAAGCTCCTACAATGAGCAGTTCTTC

D: -
V: TRBV5-6
J: TRBJ1-2
size: -
CDR3: CASTTWLPGTPEGGYTF
DNA: TGTGCCAGCACCACGTGGCTACCCGGCACCCCGGAGGGTGGCTACACCTTC

D: -
V: TRBV9
J: TRBJ2-7
size: -
CDR3: CASSPPGTSYEQYF
DNA: TGTGCCAGCAGCCCCCCCGGGACCAGCTACGAGCAGTACTTC

D: -
V: TRBV7-2
J: TRBJ2-5
size: -
CDR3: CASSPPGVGETQYF
DNA: TGTGCCAGCAGCCCACCGGGAGTGGGGGAGACCCAGTACTTC

D: -
V: TRBV10-3
J: TRBJ1-2
size: -
CDR3: CAISRGEVYGYTF
DNA: TGTGCCATCTCCCGCGGGGAGGTCTATGGCTACACCTTC

D: TRBD1
V: TRBV5-1
J: TRBJ1-3
size: -
CDR3: CASSWTGNSGNTIYF
DNA: TGCGCCAGCAGCTGGACAGGGAACTCTGGAAACACCATATATTTT

D: -
V: TRBV5-6
J: TRBJ2-1
size: -
CDR3: CASSRGTKGAGQFF
DNA: TGTGCCAGCAGCCGCGGGACCAAGGGGGCAGGGCAGTTCTTC

D: -
V: TRBV6-1
J: TRBJ1-1
size: -
CDR3: CASSDSPDTEAFF
DNA: TGTGCCAGCAGTGATTCTCCTGACACTGAAGCTTTCTTT

D: -
V: TRBV6-6
J: TRBJ1-1
size: -
CDR3: CASSYDLMNTEAFF
DNA: TGTGCCAGCAGTTACGACCTCATGAACACTGAAGCTTTCTTT

D: TRBD2
V: TRBV11-3
J: TRBJ2-5
size: -
CDR3: CASSSDRGGGTQYF
DNA: TGTGCCAGCAGCTCCGATCGGGGGGGCGGGACCCAGTACTTC

D: TRBD1
V: TRBV11-2
J: TRBJ2-1
size: -
CDR3: CASSPQTGVGEQFF
DNA: TGTGCCAGCAGCCCCCAGACAGGGGTGGGTGAGCAGTTCTTC

D: -
V: TRBV6-1
J: TRBJ2-7
size: -
CDR3: CASRPWGSGSYEQYF
DNA: TGTGCCAGCAGACCCTGGGGGAGTGGGTCCTACGAGCAGTACTTC

D: TRBD1
V: TRBV6-5
J: TRBJ1-2
size: -
CDR3: CASSGQGLGGYTF
DNA: TGTGCCAGCAGTGGACAGGGGCTAGGCGGCTACACCTTC

D: -
V: TRBV28
J: TRBJ2-7
size: -
CDR3: CASSLPAGTLVYEQYF
DNA: TGTGCCAGCAGTTTACCCGCCGGGACACTCGTCTACGAGCAGTACTTC

D: TRBD1
V: TRBV19
J: TRBJ2-3
size: once
CDR3: CASSPRTGNTDTQYF
DNA: TGTGCCAGTAGTCCTCGGACAGGGAACACAGATACGCAGTATTTT

D: TRBD1
V: TRBV28
J: TRBJ1-2
size: once
CDR3: CAGQTGFGGYTF
DNA: TGTGCCGGGCAGACAGGGTTTGGTGGCTACACCTTC

D: -
V: TRBV18
J: TRBJ1-1
size: many
CDR3: CASSPAGAEAFF
DNA: TGTGCCAGCTCACCCGCTGGCGCTGAAGCTTTCTTT

D: TRBD1
V: TRBV28
J: TRBJ1-5
size: -
CDR3: CASRATTGLQNQPQHF
DNA: TGTGCCAGCAGGGCAACGACAGGGTTGCAAAATCAGCCCCAGCATTTT

D: -
V: TRBV30
J: TRBJ1-5
size: -
CDR3: CAWSGKVNQPQHF
DNA: TGTGCCTGGAGCGGGAAGGTCAATCAGCCCCAGCATTTT

D: TRBD1
V: TRBV6-5
J: TRBJ2-7
size: -
CDR3: CASRIGTGGYEQYF
DNA: TGTGCCAGCAGGATCGGGACAGGCGGTTACGAGCAGTACTTC

D: TRBD1
V: TRBV25-1
J: TRBJ1-2
size: few
CDR3: CASRGQGAYGYTF
DNA: TGTGCCAGCAGGGGCCAGGGGGCCTATGGCTACACCTTC

D: -
V: TRBV10-3
J: TRBJ2-1
size: -
CDR3: CAIATSYNEQFF
DNA: TGTGCCATCGCTACTTCCTACAATGAGCAGTTCTTC

D: -
V: TRBV5-1
J: TRBJ2-7
size: -
CDR3: CASSLGPPGNYEQYF
DNA: TGCGCCAGCAGCTTGGGGCCCCCGGGGAACTACGAGCAGTACTTC

D: -
V: TRBV6-1
J: TRBJ1-1
size: -
CDR3: CASSSGGTAFF
DNA: TGTGCCAGCAGTTCGGGGGGGACAGCTTTCTTT

D: TRBD2
V: TRBV6-6
J: TRBJ2-7
size: -
CDR3: CASTETSKQSYEQYF
DNA: TGTGCCAGCACCGAGACTAGCAAACAATCCTACGAGCAGTACTTC

D: -
V: TRBV6-6
J: TRBJ2-7
size: -
CDR3: CASSYSNPTVTYEQYF
DNA: TGTGCCAGCAGTTACTCGAATCCGACGGTGACCTACGAGCAGTACTTC

D: -
V: TRBV4-2
J: TRBJ2-4
size: -
CDR3: CASSQVLGGANIQYF
DNA: TGTGCCAGCAGCCAAGTTTTGGGGGGAGCGAACATTCAGTACTTC

D: -
V: TRBV7-9
J: TRBJ1-4
size: -
CDR3: CASSPRAATNEKLFF
DNA: TGTGCCAGCAGCCCGAGGGCAGCAACTAATGAAAAACTGTTTTTT

D: -
V: TRBV29-1
J: TRBJ2-5
size: -
CDR3: CSVEYVETQYF
DNA: TGCAGCGTTGAATACGTAGAGACCCAGTACTTC

D: -
V: TRBV2
J: TRBJ1-1
size: once
CDR3: CASRFRERTEAFF
DNA: TGTGCCAGCAGGTTCAGGGAGCGGACTGAAGCTTTCTTT

D: TRBD1
V: TRBV9
J: TRBJ2-2
size: -
CDR3: CASSVGDRGPSTGELFF
DNA: TGTGCCAGCAGCGTAGGGGACAGGGGGCCTTCAACCGGGGAGCTGTTTTTT

D: -
V: TRBV7-2
J: TRBJ2-7
size: few
CDR3: CASSFGKYF
DNA: TGTGCCAGCAGCTTCGGCAAGTACTTC

D: -
V: TRBV2
J: TRBJ1-4
size: -
CDR3: CASSVAGEKLFF
DNA: TGTGCCAGCAGTGTGGCTGGTGAAAAACTGTTTTTT

D: -
V: TRBV19
J: TRBJ2-7
size: -
CDR3: CASSLGAEQYF
DNA: TGTGCCAGTAGTCTAGGGGCCGAGCAGTACTTC

D: -
V: TRBV18
J: TRBJ2-2
size: -
CDR3: CASSPPILGELFF
DNA: TGTGCCAGCTCACCACCCATCTTAGGGGAGCTGTTTTTT

D: -
V: TRBV6-1
J: TRBJ2-3
size: -
CDR3: CASRETLGSGYTQYF
DNA: TGTGCCAGCAGAGAGACGTTGGGTTCCGGGTATACGCAGTATTTT

D: TRBD2
V: TRBV5-1
J: TRBJ2-7
size: -
CDR3: CASSVGGGGYYEQYF
DNA: TGCGCCAGCAGCGTCGGCGGCGGGGGGTACTACGAGCAGTACTTC

D: TRBD1
V: TRBV19
J: TRBJ1-1
size: few
CDR3: CASKDRGLNTEAFF
DNA: TGTGCCAGTAAGGACAGGGGATTGAACACTGAAGCTTTCTTT

D: TRBD2
V: TRBV5-4
J: TRBJ2-7
size: few
CDR3: CASSIGTSGIREQYF
DNA: TGTGCCAGCAGCATAGGGACTAGCGGGATTCGCGAGCAGTACTTC

D: -
V: TRBV28
J: TRBJ1-5
size: once
CDR3: CASSPYGGTKSGGPQHF
DNA: TGTGCCAGCAGTCCTTACGGGGGCACCAAATCGGGTGGGCCCCAGCATTTT